A selection of T cell receptor beta chains follows, all from one sample in a study of blood T cell repertoires in COVID-19. Produced via immunoSEQ multiplex PCR; TCRdb's table is partial and in-frame only. The table includes about 90,000 clones, roughly 90% detected once. Input material: peripheral blood. Receptors were obtained from a man aged 45-65 years with COVID-19, enrolled during active disease. The CDR3 runs from the conserved cysteine through the conserved F or W. Each record gives: CDR3 protein, CDR3 DNA, D gene, J gene, V gene, clone size. A D gene is named only where the DNA matches it firmly. A clone size is listed for some rows: how often the clone was seen (once, few, many), or a class if it is expanded.

cdr3_aa: CASSPVRGEGTEAFF
cdr3_nt: TGTGCCAGCAGCCCCGTGAGGGGGGAGGGCACTGAAGCTTTCTTT
d_call: NA
j_call: TRBJ1-1
v_call: TRBV7-9
clone_size: NA

cdr3_aa: CASSRGQGNVESPLHF
cdr3_nt: TGTGCCAGCAGCAGGGGACAGGGGAATGTGGAGTCACCCCTCCACTTT
d_call: TRBD1
j_call: TRBJ1-6
v_call: TRBV9
clone_size: NA

cdr3_aa: CASSLAPGQPEQYF
cdr3_nt: TGCGCCAGCAGCTTGGCCCCGGGACAGCCGGAGCAGTACTTC
d_call: TRBD1
j_call: TRBJ2-7
v_call: TRBV5-1
clone_size: NA

cdr3_aa: CASSLAGTGYSPLHF
cdr3_nt: TGTGCCAGCAGCTTGGCCGGGACAGGATATTCACCCCTCCACTTT
d_call: TRBD1
j_call: TRBJ1-6
v_call: TRBV5-4
clone_size: few

cdr3_aa: CSASGSVYGYTF
cdr3_nt: TGCAGTGCTAGTGGGTCAGTGTATGGCTACACCTTC
d_call: NA
j_call: TRBJ1-2
v_call: TRBV20-1
clone_size: NA

cdr3_aa: CAISGYGARGEQFF
cdr3_nt: TGTGCCATCAGTGGATACGGAGCACGGGGTGAGCAGTTCTTC
d_call: NA
j_call: TRBJ2-1
v_call: TRBV10-3
clone_size: NA

cdr3_aa: CASSPAIVGVAGNTIYF
cdr3_nt: TGTGCCAGCTCACCAGCTATCGTAGGGGTAGCCGGAAACACCATATATTTT
d_call: NA
j_call: TRBJ1-3
v_call: TRBV18
clone_size: NA

cdr3_aa: CASSLQGTQYF
cdr3_nt: TGTGCCAGCAGCCTCCAGGGGACCCAGTACTTC
d_call: NA
j_call: TRBJ2-5
v_call: TRBV7-8
clone_size: NA

cdr3_aa: CASSFRVEAFF
cdr3_nt: TGTGCCAGCAGCTTCAGGGTTGAAGCTTTCTTT
d_call: NA
j_call: TRBJ1-1
v_call: TRBV5-6
clone_size: NA

cdr3_aa: CASSYLDSPLHF
cdr3_nt: TGTGCCAGCAGCTACCTAGATTCACCCCTCCACTTT
d_call: NA
j_call: TRBJ1-6
v_call: TRBV7-9
clone_size: NA

cdr3_aa: CASSLGQNYGYTF
cdr3_nt: TGTGCCAGCAGTTTAGGACAGAACTATGGCTACACCTTC
d_call: NA
j_call: TRBJ1-2
v_call: TRBV28
clone_size: NA

cdr3_aa: CASSSNQPQHF
cdr3_nt: TGTGCCAGCAGTTCTAATCAGCCCCAGCATTTT
d_call: NA
j_call: TRBJ1-5
v_call: TRBV6-6
clone_size: NA

cdr3_aa: CASSQQFEQFF
cdr3_nt: TGCGCCAGCAGCCAACAGTTTGAGCAGTTCTTC
d_call: NA
j_call: TRBJ2-1
v_call: TRBV5-1
clone_size: NA

cdr3_aa: CASSPSGAGEQYF
cdr3_nt: TGCGCCAGCAGCCCCTCAGGGGCCGGGGAGCAGTACTTC
d_call: NA
j_call: TRBJ2-7
v_call: TRBV4-3
clone_size: few

cdr3_aa: CASSRAGGPGTGELFF
cdr3_nt: TGTGCCAGCAGCCGCGCCGGGGGGCCGGGTACCGGGGAGCTGTTTTTT
d_call: NA
j_call: TRBJ2-2
v_call: TRBV7-2
clone_size: NA

cdr3_aa: CASSQGVNYGYTF
cdr3_nt: TGCGCCAGCAGCCAAGGGGTAAACTATGGCTACACCTTC
d_call: NA
j_call: TRBJ1-2
v_call: TRBV5-1
clone_size: NA

cdr3_aa: CASSQGGTRATDTQYF
cdr3_nt: TGTGCCAGCAGCCAAGGCGGGACCAGAGCCACAGATACGCAGTATTTT
d_call: NA
j_call: TRBJ2-3
v_call: TRBV14
clone_size: NA

cdr3_aa: CASSITGTVTGAFF
cdr3_nt: TGTGCCAGTAGTATCACGGGTACAGTCACAGGAGCTTTCTTT
d_call: NA
j_call: TRBJ1-1
v_call: TRBV19
clone_size: NA

cdr3_aa: CASSVGTGGSYEQYF
cdr3_nt: TGTGCCAGCAGCGTAGGGACAGGGGGAAGCTACGAGCAGTACTTC
d_call: TRBD1
j_call: TRBJ2-7
v_call: TRBV9
clone_size: once

cdr3_aa: CAISEQGSTGELFF
cdr3_nt: TGTGCCATCAGTGAACAGGGTAGCACCGGGGAGCTGTTTTTT
d_call: NA
j_call: TRBJ2-2
v_call: TRBV10-3
clone_size: once